The 9 T cell receptor beta chains presented below share a single source sample, sequenced in a study of preoperative IRX-2 immunotherapy in early breast cancer. Indicated treatment: preoperative locoregional IRX-2 cytokine immunotherapy. Sequenced by immunoSEQ multiplex PCR; TCRdb stores in-frame clones only, minus some. The sample has 40,000 to 45,000 clones; about 95% are singletons. The specimen was tumor tissue, collected after IRX-2 immunotherapy. The source of these receptors is a human donor with breast cancer.

The chain carries TRBV6-6 and TRBJ2-7; a possible D gene is TRBD1 (5 bases). Germline CDR1 and CDR2: MNHNY and SVGAGI (reference sequence). This CDR3 has 13 residues. V was shortened by 7 bases and J by 0 bases, with 10 bases between the two germline ends. The CDR3, as DNA: TGTGCCAGCATCAACAGGTTCTCCTACGAGCAGTACTTC. It encodes CASINRFSYEQYF.

A remark on this clone: The junction differs from germline at one of its ends, possibly a read error. The chain uses TRBV7-9 and TRBJ2-1; 11 nucleotides match TRBD2. Germline V gene sequence: CDR1 SEHNR, CDR2 FQNEAQ (reference sequence). The length of the CDR3 is 15 residues. CDR3 in amino acids: CASSLAGGPGNEQFF. CDR3 in DNA: TGTGCCAGCAGTTTAGCGGGAGGGCCGGGGAATGAGCAGTTCTTC.

The chain carries TRBV15 and TRBJ1-3, with D hard to call. The V and J ends lost 0 bases and 0 bases respectively, with 9 bases between them. The germline V gene has CDR1 LNHNV and CDR2 YYDKDF (reference sequence). The CDR3 extends over 16 amino acids. The CDR3 is CATSRDHRRSGNTIYF. For the CDR3, the DNA is TGTGCCACCAGCAGAGATCACCGCCGCTCTGGAAACACCATATATTTT. The entire variable domain, with the rest obtained from reference TRBV15 and TRBJ1-3, is as follows: DAMVIQNPRYQVTQFGKPVTLSCSQTLNHNVMYWYQQKSSQAPKLLFHYYDKDFNNEADTPDNFQSRRPNTSFCFLDIRSPGLGDTAMYLCATSRDHRRSGNTIYFGEGSWLTVV.

V is TRBV6-6 and J is TRBJ1-1; D is unclear. From germline, CDR1 is MNHNY and CDR2 SVGAGI (reference sequence). The CDR3 has 13 residues. The V end lost 2 bases, the J end lost 5 bases, and 9 bases lay between the germline ends. The CDR3 bases are TGTGCCAGCAGTTACGGTAGCAGTACTGAAGCTTTCTTT. This encodes CASSYGSSTEAFF.

The rearrangement links TRBV5-6 to TRBJ1-6; the match to TRBD1 covers 9 bases. Germline V gene lookup returns CDR1 SGHDT and CDR2 YYEEEE. With 3 bases clipped from V and 9 bases from J, the junction kept 4 bases outside the gene matches. This CDR3 spans 14 amino acids. The CDR3 spells CASSSLTGGSPLHF. DNA for the CDR3: TGTGCCAGCAGCTCCTTGACAGGGGGTTCACCCCTCCACTTT.

J is TRBJ2-3 and V is TRBV29-1; D could derive from TRBD1 or TRBD2 (5 bases each). This CDR3 is built from 11 residues. Germline lookup yields CDR1 SQVTM and CDR2 ANQGSEA. V was trimmed by 6 bases and J by 6 bases, leaving 10 bases between them. CDR3 protein: CSVSGADTQYF. CDR3 coding DNA: TGCAGCGTCTCCGGGGCGGATACGCAGTATTTT.

This chain links TRBV7-2 with TRBJ1-1; D might be TRBD1 (5 bases). The CDR3 has 13 residues. Germline CDR1 reads SGHTA; CDR2 reads FQGNSA. Trimming took 3 bases from V and 4 from J, leaving 9 bases between them. The CDR3 DNA sequence: TGTGCCAGCAGCTTCTTCGGGGGCACTGAAGCTTTCTTT. Amino acids: CASSFFGGTEAFF.

This rearrangement joins TRBV18 to TRBJ2-5; unclear D gene. The J call is in doubt because the DNA end fits TRBJ2-7 better. The germline gives CDR1 KGHSH, CDR2 LQKENI. CDR3 length: 16 amino acids. The CDR3 loop is CASSPLDARYTYEQYF. Written as DNA, the CDR3 is TGTGCCAGCTCACCGTTGGACGCGAGGTATACCTACGAGCAGTACTTC.

This sequence joins TRBV15 and TRBJ1-6; 7 bases are shared with TRBD1. This CDR3 is 13 amino acids long. V was pared by 8 bases and J by 3 bases, with 1 base of the junction left unmatched. CDR1 is LNHNV and CDR2 is YYDKDF in the germline V gene (reference sequence). CDR3 sequence (DNA): TGTGCCACCGGGGACAGCTATAATTCACCCCTCCACTTT. Protein sequence: CATGDSYNSPLHF.